This T cell receptor (beta chain) was observed in a study of glioma-infiltrating T cells after dendritic cell vaccination. Here immunoSEQ multiplex PCR was the method, and the copy in TCRdb shows in-frame clones only, minus some. The table has 95,000 or so clones, 85% to 90% seen once; the top ten hold 2.5% to 3.5%. V was pared by 6 bases and J by 2 bases, with 7 bases of the junction left unmatched. Germline CDR1 SNHLY, CDR2 FYNNEI. The CDR3 covers 15 residues. The origin of this receptor is a human donor with glioblastoma. The sample here was blood, taken before dendritic cell vaccination. The V gene is TRBV2, the J gene TRBJ1-5, with 7 bases fitting TRBD1. The CDR3 here is CASRLGGAGNQPQHF. The CDR3 bases are TGTGCCAGCAGGTTAGGGGGCGCGGGCAATCAGCCCCAGCATTTT.